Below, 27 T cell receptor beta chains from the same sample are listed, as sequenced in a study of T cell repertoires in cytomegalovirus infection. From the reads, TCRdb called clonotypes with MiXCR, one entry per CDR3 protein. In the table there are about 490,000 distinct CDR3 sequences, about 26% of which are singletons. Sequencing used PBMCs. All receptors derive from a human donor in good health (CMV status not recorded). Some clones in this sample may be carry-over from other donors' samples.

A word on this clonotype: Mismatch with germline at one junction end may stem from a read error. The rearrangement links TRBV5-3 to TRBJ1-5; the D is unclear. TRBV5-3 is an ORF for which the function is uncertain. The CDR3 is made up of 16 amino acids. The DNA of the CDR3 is TGTGCCAGCAGCTTGGCCCGGCTCAATAGCAATCAGCCCCAGCATTTT. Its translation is CASSLARLNSNQPQHF.

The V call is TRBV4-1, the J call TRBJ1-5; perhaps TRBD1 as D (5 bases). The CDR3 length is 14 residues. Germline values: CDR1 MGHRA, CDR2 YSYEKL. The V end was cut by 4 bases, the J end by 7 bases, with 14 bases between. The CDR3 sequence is CASSLFEGSQPQHF. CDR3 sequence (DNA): TGCGCCAGCAGCCTGTTTGAGGGGTCCCAGCCCCAGCATTTT.

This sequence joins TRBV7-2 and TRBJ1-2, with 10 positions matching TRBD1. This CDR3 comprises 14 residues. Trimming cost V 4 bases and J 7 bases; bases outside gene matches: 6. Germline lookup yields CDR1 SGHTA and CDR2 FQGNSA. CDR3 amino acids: CASSSGQGSFGYTF. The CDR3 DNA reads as TGTGCCAGCAGCTCGGGACAGGGGAGTTTTGGCTACACCTTC.

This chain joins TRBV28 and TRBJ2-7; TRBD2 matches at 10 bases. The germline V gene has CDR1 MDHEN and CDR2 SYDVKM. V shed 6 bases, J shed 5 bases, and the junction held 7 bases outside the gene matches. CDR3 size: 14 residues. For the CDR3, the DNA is TGTGCCAGCAGGCCTAGCGGGAGTCGGAACGAGCAGTACTTC. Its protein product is CASRPSGSRNEQYF.

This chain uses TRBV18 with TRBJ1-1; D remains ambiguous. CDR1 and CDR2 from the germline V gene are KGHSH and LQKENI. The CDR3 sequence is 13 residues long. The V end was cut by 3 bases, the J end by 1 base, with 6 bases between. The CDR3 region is CASSPSQNTEAFF. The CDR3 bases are TGTGCCAGCTCACCGTCCCAGAACACTGAAGCTTTCTTT.

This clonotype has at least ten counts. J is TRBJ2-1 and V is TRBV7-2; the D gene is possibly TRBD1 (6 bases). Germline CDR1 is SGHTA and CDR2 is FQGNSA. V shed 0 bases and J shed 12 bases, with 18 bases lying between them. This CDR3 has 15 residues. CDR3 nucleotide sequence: TGTGCCAGCAGCTTAGCCGGAGGACAGACCAAGGGGCAGTTCTTC. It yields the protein CASSLAGGQTKGQFF.

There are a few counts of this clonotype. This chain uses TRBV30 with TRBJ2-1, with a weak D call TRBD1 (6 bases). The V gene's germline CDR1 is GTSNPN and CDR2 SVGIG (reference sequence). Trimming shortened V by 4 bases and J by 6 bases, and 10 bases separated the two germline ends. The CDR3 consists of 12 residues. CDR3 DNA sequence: TGTGCCTGGAACACAGGGTCCAATGAGCAGTTCTTC. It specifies CAWNTGSNEQFF.

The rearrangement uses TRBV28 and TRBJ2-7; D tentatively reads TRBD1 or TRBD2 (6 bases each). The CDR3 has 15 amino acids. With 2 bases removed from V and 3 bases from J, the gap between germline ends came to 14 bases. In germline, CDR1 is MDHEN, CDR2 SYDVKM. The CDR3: CASSLLGGQLYEQYF. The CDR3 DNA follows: TGTGCCAGCAGTTTACTCGGGGGACAACTCTACGAGCAGTACTTC.

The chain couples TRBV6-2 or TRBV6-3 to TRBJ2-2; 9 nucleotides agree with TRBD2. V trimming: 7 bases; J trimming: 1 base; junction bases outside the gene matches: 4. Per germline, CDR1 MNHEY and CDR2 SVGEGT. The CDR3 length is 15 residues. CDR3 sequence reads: CASTLAGLNTGELFF. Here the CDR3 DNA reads TGTGCCAGCACCCTAGCGGGATTGAACACCGGGGAGCTGTTTTTT.

The CDR3 loop is CASSEQGSSAEAFF. The CDR3 nucleotides read TGTGCCAGCAGTGAACAGGGAAGTAGCGCTGAAGCTTTCTTT. J is TRBJ1-1 and V is TRBV25-1, with D possibly being TRBD1 (5 bases). The germline gives CDR1 MGHDK, CDR2 SYGVNS. The V gene lost 2 bases and the J gene lost 6 bases, with 13 bases spanning the gap. The length of the CDR3 is 14 residues. Drawing the rest from reference TRBV25-1 and TRBJ1-1, the complete variable domain is EADIYQTPRYLVIGTGKKITLECSQTMGHDKMYWYQQDPGMELHLIHYSYGVNSTEKGDLSSESTVSRIRTEHFPLTLESARPSHTSQYLCASSEQGSSAEAFFGQGTRLTVV.

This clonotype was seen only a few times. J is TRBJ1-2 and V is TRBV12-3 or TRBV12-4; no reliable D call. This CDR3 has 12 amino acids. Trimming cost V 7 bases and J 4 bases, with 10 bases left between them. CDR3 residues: CASTPAGYGYTF. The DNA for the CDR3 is TGTGCCAGCACCCCGGCGGGCTATGGCTACACCTTC.

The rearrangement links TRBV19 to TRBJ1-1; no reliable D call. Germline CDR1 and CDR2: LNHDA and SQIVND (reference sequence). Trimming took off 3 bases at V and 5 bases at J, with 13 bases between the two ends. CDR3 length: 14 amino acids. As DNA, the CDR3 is TGTGCCAGTAGTATCTTCGGGAGGGAGACTGAAGCTTTCTTT. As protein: CASSIFGRETEAFF.

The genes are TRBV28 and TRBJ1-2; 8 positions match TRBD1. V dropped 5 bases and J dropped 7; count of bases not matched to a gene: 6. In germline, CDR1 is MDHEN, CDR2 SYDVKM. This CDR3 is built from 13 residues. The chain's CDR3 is CASSTPGTGGYTF. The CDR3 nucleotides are TGTGCCAGCAGTACCCCCGGGACAGGTGGCTACACCTTC.

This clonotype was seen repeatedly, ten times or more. CDR3 protein: CASSTGQQETQYF. The CDR3 nucleotides read TGTGCCAGCAGCACGGGACAGCAAGAGACCCAGTACTTC. This chain connects TRBV28 to TRBJ2-5; 7 bases match TRBD1. V lost 6 bases and J lost 2; bases outside the gene matches: 3. This CDR3 is built from 13 residues. Germline-derived CDR1 and CDR2 are MDHEN and SYDVKM.

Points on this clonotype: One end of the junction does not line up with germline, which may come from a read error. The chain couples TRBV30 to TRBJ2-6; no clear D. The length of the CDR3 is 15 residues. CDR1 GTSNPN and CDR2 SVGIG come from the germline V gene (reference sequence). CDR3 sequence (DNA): TGCGGCGTGTCAATCGGTAGCTCTGGGGCCAACGTCCTGACTTTC. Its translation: CGVSIGSSGANVLTF. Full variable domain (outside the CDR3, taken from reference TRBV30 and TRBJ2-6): SQTIHQWPATLVQPVGSPLSLECTVEGTSNPNLYWYRQAAGRGLQLLFYSVGIGQISSEVPQNLSASRPQDRQFILSSKKLLLSDSGFYLCGVSIGSSGANVLTFGAGSRLTVL.

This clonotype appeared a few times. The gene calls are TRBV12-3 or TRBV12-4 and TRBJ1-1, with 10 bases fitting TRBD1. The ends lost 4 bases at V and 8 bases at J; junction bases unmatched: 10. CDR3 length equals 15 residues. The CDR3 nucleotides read TGTGCCAGCAGTTCTGGCGTTGGGACAGGGGAGGAAGCTTTCTTT. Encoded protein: CASSSGVGTGEEAFF.

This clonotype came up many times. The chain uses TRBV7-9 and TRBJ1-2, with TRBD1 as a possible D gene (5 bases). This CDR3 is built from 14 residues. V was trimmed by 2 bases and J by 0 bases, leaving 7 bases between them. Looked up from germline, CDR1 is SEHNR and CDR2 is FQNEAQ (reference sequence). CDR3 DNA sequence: TGTGCCAGCAGCTTAATAGGGGCTAACTATGGCTACACCTTC. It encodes CASSLIGANYGYTF.

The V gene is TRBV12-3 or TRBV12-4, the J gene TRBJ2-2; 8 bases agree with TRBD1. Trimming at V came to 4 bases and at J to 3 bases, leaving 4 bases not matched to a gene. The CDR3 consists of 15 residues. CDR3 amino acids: CASSSRGLDTGELFF. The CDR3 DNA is TGTGCCAGCAGTTCCAGGGGGCTGGACACCGGGGAGCTGTTTTTT.

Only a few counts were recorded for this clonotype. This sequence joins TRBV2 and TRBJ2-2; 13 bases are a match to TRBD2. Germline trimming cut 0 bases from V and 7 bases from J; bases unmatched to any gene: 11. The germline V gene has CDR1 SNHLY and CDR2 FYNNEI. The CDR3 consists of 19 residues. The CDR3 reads CASSEALRGTSGAIGELFF. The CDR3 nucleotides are TGTGCCAGCAGTGAAGCGCTTAGGGGGACTAGCGGGGCCATCGGGGAGCTGTTTTTT.

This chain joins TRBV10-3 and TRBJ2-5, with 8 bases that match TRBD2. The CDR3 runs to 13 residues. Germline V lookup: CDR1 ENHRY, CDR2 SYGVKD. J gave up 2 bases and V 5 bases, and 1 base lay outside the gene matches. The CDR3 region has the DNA TGTGCCATCAGTTTAGCGGGGCAAGAGACCCAGTACTTC. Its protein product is CAISLAGQETQYF.

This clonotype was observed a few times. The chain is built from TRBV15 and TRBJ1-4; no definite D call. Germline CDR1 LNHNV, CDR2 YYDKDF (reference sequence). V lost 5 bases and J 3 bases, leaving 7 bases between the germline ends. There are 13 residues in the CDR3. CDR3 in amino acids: CATSRQANEKLFF. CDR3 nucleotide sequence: TGTGCCACCAGCCGGCAGGCTAATGAAAAACTGTTTTTT. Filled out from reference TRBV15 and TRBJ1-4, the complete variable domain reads DAMVIQNPRYQVTQFGKPVTLSCSQTLNHNVMYWYQQKSSQAPKLLFHYYDKDFNNEADTPDNFQSRRPNTSFCFLDIRSPGLGDTAMYLCATSRQANEKLFFGSGTQLSVL.

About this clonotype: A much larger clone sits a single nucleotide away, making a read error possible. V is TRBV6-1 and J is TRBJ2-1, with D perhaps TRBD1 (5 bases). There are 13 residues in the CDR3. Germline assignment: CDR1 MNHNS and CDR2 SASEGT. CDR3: CTSSSQGFDEQFF. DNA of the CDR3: TGTACCAGCAGTTCCCAGGGTTTCGATGAGCAGTTCTTC.

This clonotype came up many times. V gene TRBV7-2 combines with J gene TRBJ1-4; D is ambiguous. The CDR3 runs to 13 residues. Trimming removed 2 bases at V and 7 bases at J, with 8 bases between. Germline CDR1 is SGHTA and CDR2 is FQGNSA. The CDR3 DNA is TGTGCCAGCAGCTTAACGGCGGTTGAAAAACTGTTTTTT. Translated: CASSLTAVEKLFF.

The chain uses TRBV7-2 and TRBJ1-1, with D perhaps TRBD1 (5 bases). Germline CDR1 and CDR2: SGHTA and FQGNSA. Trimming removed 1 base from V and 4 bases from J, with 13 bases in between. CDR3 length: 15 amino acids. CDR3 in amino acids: CASSLGGGGVTEAFF. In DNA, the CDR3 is TGTGCCAGCAGCTTAGGTGGGGGTGGGGTCACTGAAGCTTTCTTT.

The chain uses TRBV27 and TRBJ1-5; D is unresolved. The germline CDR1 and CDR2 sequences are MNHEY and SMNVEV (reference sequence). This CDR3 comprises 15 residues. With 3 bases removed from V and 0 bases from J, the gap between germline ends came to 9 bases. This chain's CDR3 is CASSLTWNSNQPQHF. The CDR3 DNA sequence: TGTGCCAGCAGTTTGACATGGAATAGCAATCAGCCCCAGCATTTT.

As DNA, the CDR3 is TGCAGTGCCCGGTTTAGGGGGACGGAGACCCAGTACTTC. This encodes CSARFRGTETQYF. The chain recombines TRBV20-1 with TRBJ2-5, with D maybe TRBD1 (6 bases). Germline CDR1 and CDR2: DFQATT and SNEGSKA (reference sequence). The CDR3 extends over 13 amino acids. Trimming stripped 6 bases from V and 5 bases from J, with 16 bases between.

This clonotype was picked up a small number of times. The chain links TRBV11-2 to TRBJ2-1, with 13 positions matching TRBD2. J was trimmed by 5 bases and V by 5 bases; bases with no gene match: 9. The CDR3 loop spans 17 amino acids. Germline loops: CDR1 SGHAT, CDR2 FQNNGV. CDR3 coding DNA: TGTGCCAGCAGCCCGCAACTAGCGGGAGGGCCCCACAATGAGCAGTTCTTC. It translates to CASSPQLAGGPHNEQFF.